The next 30 T cell receptor beta chains were all read from a single sample in a study of identical twins. TCRdb used MiXCR to reprocess the 5' RACE reads, holding one entry per CDR3 protein. The sample includes more than 650,000 distinct CDR3 sequences, approximately 6.1% of them seen just once. Sequences were obtained from naive T cells sorted from blood. These receptors came from a man aged 18-30 years in good health.

This chain connects TRBV7-2 to TRBJ2-5, with TRBD2 matching 9 bases. The J segment lost 2 bases and the V segment lost 0 bases, leaving 7 bases of the junction unmatched. The CDR3 is 17 amino acids. Germline CDR1 reads SGHTA; CDR2 reads FQGNSA. The CDR3 DNA reads TGTGCCAGCAGCTTAGCGCCCTTTACTAGCGGGCAAGAGACCCAGTACTTC. Translation gives CASSLAPFTSGQETQYF.

There are a few counts of this clonotype. V usage is TRBV5-6 and J usage is TRBJ2-3; D is ambiguous. The CDR3 extends over 13 amino acids. Germline values: CDR1 SGHDT, CDR2 YYEEEE. Trimming stripped 2 bases from V and 4 bases from J, with 8 bases between. CDR3 region: CASSFRASDTQYF. The DNA for the CDR3 is TGTGCCAGCAGCTTTAGAGCCTCAGATACGCAGTATTTT.

Ten or more counts support this clonotype. This rearrangement joins TRBV12-3 or TRBV12-4 to TRBJ2-1, with 8 bases matching TRBD2. This CDR3 is 16 amino acids long. V shed 6 bases, J shed 8 bases, and the junction held 15 bases outside the gene matches. In nucleotides, the CDR3 is TGTGCCAGCAGCGTACTTTTGAGCGGGAGTAACTATGAGCAGTTCTTC. Translated: CASSVLLSGSNYEQFF.

The sample holds many counts of this clonotype. The chain joins TRBV12-3 or TRBV12-4 to TRBJ1-3; D ambiguous. The CDR3 contains 13 residues. V gave up 5 bases and J gave up 1 base, with 6 bases separating them. The CDR3 region has the DNA TGTGCCAGCAGTGCACTATCTGGAAACACCATATATTTT. It yields the protein CASSALSGNTIYF.

The chain joins TRBV7-6 to TRBJ1-4; tentatively, D is TRBD1 (6 bases). The CDR3 contains 13 residues. V dropped 2 bases and J dropped 9 bases, with 10 bases sitting between them. Looked up from germline, CDR1 is SGHVS and CDR2 is FNYEAQ. CDR3 protein: CASSLPGQQKLFF. The CDR3, as DNA: TGTGCCAGCAGCTTACCCGGACAGCAAAAACTGTTTTTT.

This clonotype was detected many times. The chain couples TRBV12-3 or TRBV12-4 to TRBJ2-1, with 8 bases lining up with TRBD1. V lost 6 bases, J lost 8 bases, and 9 bases stayed unmatched. The CDR3 sequence is 14 residues long. In DNA, the CDR3 is TGTGCCAGCAGCTGGACAGGGCTTTTGGATGAGCAGTTCTTC. Encoded protein: CASSWTGLLDEQFF.

The gene calls are TRBV6-5 and TRBJ2-2, with no clear D. Trimming cost V 2 bases and J 5 bases, with 9 bases left between them. CDR3 length: 14 amino acids. CDR1 is MNHEY, CDR2 SVGAGI, per germline. CDR3 sequence reads: CASSYVDGTGELFF. CDR3 in DNA: TGTGCCAGCAGTTACGTAGATGGGACCGGGGAGCTGTTTTTT.

A few counts support this clonotype. The V and J genes are TRBV5-5 and TRBJ2-4, with D tentatively TRBD2 (5 bases). Germline V gene sequence: CDR1 SGHKS, CDR2 YYEKEE (reference sequence). Trimming pared 0 bases from V and 0 bases from J, leaving 13 bases between. The CDR3 runs to 17 residues. The CDR3 nucleotides are TGTGCCAGCAGCTTGGGAGGAGCGGAAAAAGCCAAAAACATTCAGTACTTC. Its translation: CASSLGGAEKAKNIQYF.

The chain is built from TRBV5-1 and TRBJ2-7, with TRBD1 as a possible D gene (6 bases). CDR3 length: 14 residues. V was trimmed by 4 bases and J by 2 bases, leaving 13 bases between them. From germline, CDR1 is SGHRS and CDR2 YFSETQ. The CDR3: CASSTGQFPYEQYV. The CDR3 coding sequence is TGCGCCAGCAGCACCGGACAGTTCCCCTACGAGCAGTACGTC.

The V gene is TRBV20-1, the J gene TRBJ1-5, with TRBD1 matching over 9 bases. V shed 5 bases, J shed 0 bases, and the junction held 5 bases outside the gene matches. Per the germline V gene, CDR1 is DFQATT and CDR2 is SNEGSKA (reference sequence). This CDR3 has 15 residues. The CDR3 reads CSAATGGYSNQPQHF. CDR3 coding DNA: TGCAGTGCTGCGACAGGGGGGTATAGCAATCAGCCCCAGCATTTT.

This clonotype was seen ten or more times. The J gene is TRBJ1-1, the V gene TRBV15; D is ambiguous. The germline V and J ends were trimmed by 0 bases and 1 base, with 9 bases remaining between them. Germline V CDR1 and CDR2: LNHNV, YYDKDF (reference sequence). CDR3 length: 15 residues. The CDR3 is CATSREVIANTEAFF. For the CDR3, the DNA is TGTGCCACCAGCAGAGAAGTAATAGCGAACACTGAAGCTTTCTTT.

This clonotype occurred many times. The chain joins TRBV10-3 to TRBJ2-7; maybe TRBD1 (6 bases). Germline V lookup: CDR1 ENHRY, CDR2 SYGVKD. This CDR3 comprises 13 residues. V was shortened by 10 bases and J by 1 base, with 14 bases between the two germline ends. CDR3 sequence reads: CATMGHPSYEQYV. The CDR3 coding sequence is TGTGCCACTATGGGACATCCGTCCTACGAGCAGTACGTC.

This clonotype occurred many times. The chain links TRBV27 to TRBJ2-1, with D perhaps TRBD1 (5 bases). This CDR3 region has 13 residues. In germline, CDR1 is MNHEY, CDR2 SMNVEV (reference sequence). Trimming removed 6 bases from V and 3 bases from J, with 9 bases in between. DNA for the CDR3: TGTGCCAGCAGCCTAAGGGGCTACAATGAGCAGTTCTTC. As protein: CASSLRGYNEQFF.

This clonotype has only a few counts. The V and J genes are TRBV5-1 and TRBJ2-5; the D gene is possibly TRBD1 (6 bases). The germline CDR1 and CDR2 sequences are SGHRS and YFSETQ. V was cut by 4 bases and J by 5 bases, with 12 bases left in between. This CDR3 region has 13 residues. In DNA, the CDR3 is TGCGCCAGCAGCCCCACCAGGGGCGAGACCCAGTACTTC. Translation: CASSPTRGETQYF.

CDR3 coding DNA: TGTGCCAGCAGTAGTTCCGGGACAGGGAACACTGAAGCTTTCTTT. It is translated as CASSSSGTGNTEAFF. This chain joins TRBV2 and TRBJ1-1, with 8 bases aligning to TRBD1. Germline V gives CDR1 SNHLY, CDR2 FYNNEI. V gave up 5 bases and J gave up 1 base; unmatched junction bases: 6. There are 15 residues in the CDR3.

This rearrangement joins TRBV28 to TRBJ2-7; 12 nucleotides match TRBD2. This CDR3 comprises 16 residues. The germline CDR1 and CDR2 sequences are MDHEN and SYDVKM. With 8 bases clipped from V and 0 bases from J, the junction kept 8 bases outside the gene matches. CDR3 region: CASHRASGRVSYEQYF. Written as DNA, the CDR3 is TGTGCCAGCCACAGGGCTAGCGGGAGGGTCTCCTACGAGCAGTACTTC.

This clonotype was observed at least ten times. This chain links TRBV24-1 with TRBJ2-5; 7 positions agree with TRBD2. J gave up 4 bases and V 1 base, and 2 bases lay outside the gene matches. Germline CDR1 KGHDR, CDR2 SFDVKD. This CDR3 region has 14 residues. CDR3 amino acids: CATSDFSGPETQYF. The DNA for the CDR3 is TGTGCCACCAGTGATTTTAGCGGGCCAGAGACCCAGTACTTC.

This clonotype occurred many times. The V and J genes are TRBV5-1 and TRBJ1-2; tentatively, D is TRBD1 (6 bases). Looked up from germline, CDR1 is SGHRS and CDR2 is YFSETQ. The length of the CDR3 is 12 residues. V dropped 4 bases and J dropped 8 bases, with 12 bases sitting between them. This CDR3 is CASSMDRGGYTF. The CDR3 nucleotides are TGCGCCAGCAGCATGGACAGAGGCGGCTACACCTTC.

Only a few counts were recorded for this clonotype. V gene TRBV3-1 combines with J gene TRBJ1-1; the D gene is possibly TRBD1 (5 bases). The V end was cut by 3 bases, the J end by 6 bases, with 14 bases between. There are 14 residues in the CDR3. CDR1 is LGHDT, CDR2 YNNKEL, per germline (reference sequence). CDR3 sequence reads: CASSQGHRRAEAFF. The CDR3 DNA reads as TGTGCCAGCAGCCAGGGGCACCGTCGGGCTGAAGCTTTCTTT. Full variable domain (missing parts from reference TRBV3-1 and TRBJ1-1): DTAVSQTPKYLVTQMGNDKSIKCEQNLGHDTMYWYKQDSKKFLKIMFSYNNKELIINETVPNRFSPKSPDKAHLNLHINSLELGDSAVYFCASSQGHRRAEAFFGQGTRLTVV.

This clonotype was counted at least ten times. The chain is built from TRBV12-3 or TRBV12-4 and TRBJ2-3, with 7 bases matching TRBD2. The CDR3 has 15 residues. The J segment lost 3 bases and the V segment lost 6 bases, leaving 9 bases of the junction unmatched. CDR3 amino acids: CASSPTLGGTDTQYF. Here the CDR3 DNA reads TGTGCCAGCAGCCCGACGTTGGGGGGGACAGATACGCAGTATTTT.

Many counts were recorded for this clonotype. The rearrangement joins TRBV12-3 or TRBV12-4 to TRBJ2-1; 12 bases are a match to TRBD1. This CDR3 has 15 residues. With 6 bases clipped from V and 5 bases from J, the junction kept 5 bases outside the gene matches. CDR3 sequence: CASSPRDRGHNEQFF. The CDR3 region has the DNA TGTGCCAGCAGCCCCCGGGACAGGGGGCACAATGAGCAGTTCTTC.

This chain joins TRBV7-2 and TRBJ2-7; possibly TRBD1 or TRBD2 for D (6 bases each). Germline V CDR1 and CDR2: SGHTA, FQGNSA. The CDR3 consists of 15 residues. Trimming removed 7 bases from V and 0 bases from J, with 16 bases in between. Here the CDR3 reads CASKTVGGTSYEQYF. CDR3 in DNA: TGTGCCAGCAAGACAGTCGGGGGCACCTCCTACGAGCAGTACTTC.

This clonotype has more than one count but fewer than ten. The V call is TRBV5-1, the J call TRBJ2-7; TRBD1 matches 7 bases. The CDR3 extends over 15 amino acids. Trimming at V came to 0 bases and at J to 0 bases, leaving 3 bases not matched to a gene. Germline assignment: CDR1 SGHRS and CDR2 YFSETQ. In nucleotides, the CDR3 is TGCGCCAGCAGCTTGGGGGGACAGACCTCCTACGAGCAGTACGTC. Translated: CASSLGGQTSYEQYV.

The V and J genes are TRBV5-1 and TRBJ2-1; D gene uncertain. The germline V gene encodes CDR1 SGHRS and CDR2 YFSETQ. The CDR3 is made up of 11 amino acids. The V gene lost 2 bases and the J gene lost 9 bases, with 6 bases spanning the gap. CDR3 sequence: CASSFEREQFF. CDR3 sequence (DNA): TGCGCCAGCAGCTTCGAGCGTGAGCAGTTCTTC.

This sequence joins TRBV27 and TRBJ2-3; D is perhaps TRBD2 (7 bases). CDR1 and CDR2 (germline): MNHEY, SMNVEV (reference sequence). V lost 5 bases and J lost 3, with 15 bases in between. The CDR3 has 15 amino acids. CDR3 in amino acids: CASSGRRGGTDTQYF. The CDR3 nucleotides read TGTGCCAGCAGTGGCCGGAGGGGGGGTACAGATACGCAGTATTTT.

This clonotype was found many times. The chain recombines TRBV9 with TRBJ1-2, with D tentatively TRBD1 (5 bases). Per germline, CDR1 SGDLS and CDR2 YYNGEE. The CDR3 is made up of 14 amino acids. V lost 4 bases and J lost 4, with 14 bases in between. The CDR3 bases are TGTGCCAGCAGCCCCCCAGGTAGGGGCTATGGCTACACCTTC. It yields the protein CASSPPGRGYGYTF.

The count of this clonotype is one. The chain is built from TRBV7-9 and TRBJ2-7; 7 positions match TRBD2. The germline CDR1 and CDR2 sequences are SEHNR and FQNEAQ (reference sequence). V dropped 2 bases and J dropped 0; count of bases not matched to a gene: 10. The CDR3 is made up of 17 amino acids. CDR3 sequence reads: CASSLLTGGPSSYEQYV. The CDR3 DNA reads as TGTGCCAGCAGCTTACTTACGGGAGGCCCTAGCTCCTACGAGCAGTACGTC.

There are a few counts of this clonotype. This sequence joins TRBV9 and TRBJ2-5, with D maybe TRBD1 (7 bases). This CDR3 region has 17 residues. Trimming removed 3 bases from V and 4 bases from J, with 22 bases in between. Per the germline V gene, CDR1 is SGDLS and CDR2 is YYNGEE. The chain's CDR3 is CASSEDYLTGTAETQYF. CDR3 DNA: TGTGCCAGCAGCGAGGACTACTTGACCGGGACAGCAGAGACCCAGTACTTC.

This clonotype was observed at least ten times. V and J are TRBV12-3 or TRBV12-4 and TRBJ1-3; D remains ambiguous. The CDR3 consists of 12 residues. The V and J ends lost 3 bases and 5 bases respectively, with 5 bases between them. The DNA for the CDR3 is TGTGCCAGCAGTTTTGCCAGAAACACCATATATTTT. Translation: CASSFARNTIYF.

This clonotype was seen more than once but under ten times. CDR3 region: CASSTVQGAAHEQYF. The CDR3 DNA reads TGTGCCAGCTCAACGGTACAGGGGGCGGCTCACGAGCAGTACTTC. The V gene is TRBV18, the J gene TRBJ2-7; 9 bases line up with TRBD1. The germline V gene has CDR1 KGHSH and CDR2 LQKENI. This CDR3 comprises 15 residues. Trimming at V came to 5 bases and at J to 5 bases, leaving 10 bases not matched to a gene.